This TCR beta chain was recorded in a study of technical replicates of blood from several donors. V was shortened by 2 bases and J by 0 bases, with 16 bases between the two germline ends. Per germline, CDR1 KGHSH and CDR2 LQKENI. The CDR3 consists of 17 residues. Sequencing used immunoSEQ multiplex PCR; TCRdb keeps in-frame clones, though not all of them. The table has around 70,000 clones, 90% to 95% seen once; the top ten hold about 0.35%. This chain joins TRBV18 and TRBJ1-1; perhaps TRBD1 as D (6 bases). This clonotype originated in a human donor in good health. Sequences were obtained from T cells isolated from PBMCs. The CDR3 here is CASSPSYRVAMNTEAFF. As DNA, the CDR3 is TGTGCCAGCTCACCATCATACAGGGTCGCAATGAACACTGAAGCTTTCTTT.